This TCR beta chain originates from a study of shared clonotypes between healthy human individuals. The wider study: The people who gave samples were two women and three men aged 18 to 49. General observations from the study: An expected dependence of interdonor clonotype sharing on sequencing depth was noted.

This CDR3 spans 16 amino acids. With 1 base clipped from V and 10 bases from J, the junction kept 10 bases outside the gene matches. Per germline, CDR1 SGHTA and CDR2 FQGTGA. Every immunoSEQ plate was one replicate of a subset's evenly spread DNA. Profiling relied on immunoSEQ multiplex PCR, and the TCRdb table lists in-frame clones only, not all of them. The table records approximately 1.5 million clones, about 98.5% of them present only once. Only one count was recorded for this clone. Its specificity is unknown. This receptor was taken from a man younger than 40 in good health. The material sequenced was naive CD4+ T cells sorted from blood. Subset: CD45RA+ positively selected. The chain joins TRBV7-3 to TRBJ2-1; the match to TRBD2 covers 10 bases. Here the CDR3 DNA reads TGTGCCAGCAGCTTAATTTCCGGACTAGCGGAAGGCGAGCAGTTCTTC. It translates to CASSLISGLAEGEQFF.